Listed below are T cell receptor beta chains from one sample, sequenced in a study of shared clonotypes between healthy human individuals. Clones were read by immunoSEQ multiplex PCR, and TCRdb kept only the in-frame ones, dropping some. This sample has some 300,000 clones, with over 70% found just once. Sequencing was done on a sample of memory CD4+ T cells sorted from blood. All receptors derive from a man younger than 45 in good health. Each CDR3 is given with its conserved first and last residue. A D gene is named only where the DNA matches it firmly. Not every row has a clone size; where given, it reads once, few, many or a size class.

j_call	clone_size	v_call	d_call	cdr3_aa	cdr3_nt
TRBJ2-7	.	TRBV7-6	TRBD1	CASSPETGMNSYEQYF	TGTGCCAGCAGCCCTGAGACAGGGATGAACTCCTACGAGCAGTACTTC
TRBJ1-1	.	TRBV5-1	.	CASSLGGPTRNTEAFF	TGCGCCAGCAGCTTGGGGGGGCCCACAAGGAACACTGAAGCTTTCTTT
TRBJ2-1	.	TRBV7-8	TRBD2	CASSLAAGGRWFF	TGTGCCAGCAGCTTAGCCGCGGGGGGAAGATGGTTCTTC
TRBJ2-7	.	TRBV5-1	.	CASSLELALHGQYF	TGCGCCAGCAGCTTGGAACTAGCCTTACATGGGCAGTACTTC
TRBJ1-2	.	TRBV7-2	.	CASSQNSKGGYTF	TGTGCCAGCAGCCAAAACTCCAAAGGTGGCTACACCTTC
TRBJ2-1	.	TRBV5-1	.	CASSLDGLTNEQFF	TGCGCCAGCAGCTTGGACGGACTCACCAATGAGCAGTTCTTC
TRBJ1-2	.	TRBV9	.	CASSVGPGESGGYTF	TGTGCCAGCAGCGTAGGCCCGGGGGAGTCAGGTGGCTACACCTTC
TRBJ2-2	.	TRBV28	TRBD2	CASSPHPLGSGSSTGELFF	TGTGCCAGCAGTCCCCACCCCCTGGGTAGCGGGAGCAGCACCGGGGAGCTGTTTTTT
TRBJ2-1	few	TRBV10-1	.	CASSPAGTADNEQFF	TGCGCCAGCAGTCCTGCCGGGACCGCGGACAATGAGCAGTTCTTC
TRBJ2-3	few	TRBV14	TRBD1	CASSQEGTGMDTQYF	TGTGCCAGCAGCCAAGAGGGGACAGGGATGGATACGCAGTATTTT
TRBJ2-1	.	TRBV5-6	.	CASSGPQGNEQFF	TGTGCCAGCAGCGGCCCGCAGGGTAATGAGCAGTTCTTC
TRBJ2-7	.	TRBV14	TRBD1	CASSHSWGQGASYEQYF	TGTGCCAGCAGCCATTCCTGGGGACAGGGGGCCTCCTACGAGCAGTACTTC
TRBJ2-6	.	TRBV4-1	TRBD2	CASSYGDYSGANVLTF	TGCGCCAGCAGTTATGGGGACTACTCTGGGGCCAACGTCCTGACTTTC
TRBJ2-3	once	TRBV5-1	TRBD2	CASSAGDYTDTQYF	TGCGCCAGCAGTGCGGGAGATTACACAGATACGCAGTATTTT
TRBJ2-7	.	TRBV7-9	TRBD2	CASSAGRASGRNYEQYF	TGTGCCAGCAGCGCGGGGCGGGCTAGCGGGAGAAACTACGAGCAGTACTTC
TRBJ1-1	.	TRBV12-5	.	CASGLARGQAVNTEAFF	TGTGCTAGTGGTTTGGCCCGCGGTCAGGCCGTGAACACTGAAGCTTTCTTT
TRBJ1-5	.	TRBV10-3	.	CAISESVALYQPQHF	TGTGCCATCAGTGAGTCGGTTGCCCTATATCAGCCCCAGCATTTT
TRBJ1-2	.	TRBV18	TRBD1	CASSTGQGGGYTF	TGTGCCAGCTCAACGGGACAGGGTGGAGGCTACACCTTC
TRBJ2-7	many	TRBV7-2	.	CASSLGPVKQYF	TGTGCCAGCAGCTTAGGTCCAGTTAAGCAGTACTTC
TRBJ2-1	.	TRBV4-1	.	CASSQMSRLAEQFF	TGCGCCAGCAGCCAAATGTCTCGCTTAGCGGAGCAGTTCTTC
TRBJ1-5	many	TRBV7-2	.	CASSLNQGNNQPQHF	TGTGCCAGCAGCCTGAACCAGGGTAACAATCAGCCCCAGCATTTT
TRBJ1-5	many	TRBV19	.	CASKRGGVGQPQHF	TGTGCCAGTAAGAGGGGAGGGGTCGGTCAGCCCCAGCATTTT
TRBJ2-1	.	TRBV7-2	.	CASTLAAAAYNEQFF	TGTGCCAGCACCCTGGCGGCAGCAGCCTACAATGAGCAGTTCTTC
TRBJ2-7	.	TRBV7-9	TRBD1	CASSLLSTGQRAGEQYF	TGTGCCAGCAGCTTACTTTCGACGGGACAGAGGGCTGGCGAGCAGTACTTC
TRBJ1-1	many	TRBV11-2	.	CATRRGQNTEAFF	TGTGCCACGCGGAGGGGACAGAACACTGAAGCTTTCTTT
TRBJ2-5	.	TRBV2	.	CASSGGEAVPQETQYF	TGTGCCAGCAGCGGAGGGGAGGCGGTCCCCCAAGAGACCCAGTACTTC
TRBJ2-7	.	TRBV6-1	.	CASSDYRPYEQYF	TGTGCCAGCAGTGATTATCGACCCTACGAGCAGTACTTC
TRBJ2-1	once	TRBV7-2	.	CASSQPYNEQFF	TGTGCCAGCAGCCAACCGTACAATGAGCAGTTCTTC
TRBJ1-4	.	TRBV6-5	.	CASSYWGKEKLFF	TGTGCCAGCAGTTATTGGGGGAAAGAAAAACTGTTTTTT
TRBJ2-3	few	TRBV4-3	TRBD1	CASSQDQGATDTQYF	TGCGCCAGCAGCCAAGACCAGGGGGCGACAGATACGCAGTATTTT
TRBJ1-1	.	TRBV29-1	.	CSVVQGFPTEAFF	TGCAGCGTGGTTCAGGGGTTTCCCACTGAAGCTTTCTTT
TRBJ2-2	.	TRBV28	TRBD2	CASSRTSENTGELFF	TGTGCCAGCAGTCGGACTAGCGAGAACACCGGGGAGCTGTTTTTT
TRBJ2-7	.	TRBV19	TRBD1	CASSPGRDRLSYEQYF	TGTGCCAGTAGTCCGGGAAGGGACAGATTGAGTTACGAGCAGTACTTC
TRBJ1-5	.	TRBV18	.	CASSPPGQANTGQPQHF	TGTGCCAGCTCACCACCAGGGCAGGCTAATACGGGTCAGCCCCAGCATTTT
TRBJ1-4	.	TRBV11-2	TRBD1	CASSFGTGEEKLFF	TGTGCCAGCAGCTTCGGGACAGGAGAAGAAAAACTGTTTTTT
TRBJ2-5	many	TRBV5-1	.	CASSLPASQETQYF	TGCGCCAGCAGTCTCCCGGCGTCACAAGAGACCCAGTACTTC
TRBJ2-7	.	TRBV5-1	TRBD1	CASSLAQGPYEQYF	TGCGCCAGCAGCTTGGCACAGGGGCCCTACGAGCAGTACTTC
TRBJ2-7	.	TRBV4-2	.	CASSQGDGSPSYEQYF	TGTGCCAGCAGCCAAGGTGACGGGAGTCCCTCCTACGAGCAGTACTTC
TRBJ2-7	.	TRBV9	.	CASSEGYRGGEQYF	TGTGCCAGCAGCGAGGGTTACAGGGGAGGGGAGCAGTACTTC
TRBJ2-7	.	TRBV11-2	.	CASSSLRAAYEQYF	TGTGCCAGCAGCTCCCTGCGGGCCGCCTACGAGCAGTACTTC
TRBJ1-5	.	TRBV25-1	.	CASSESGEPQHF	TGTGCCAGCAGTGAATCCGGGGAGCCCCAGCATTTT
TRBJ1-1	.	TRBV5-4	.	CASSRGPNTLNTEAFF	TGTGCCAGCAGTAGGGGACCGAATACCCTGAACACTGAAGCTTTCTTT
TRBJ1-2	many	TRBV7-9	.	CASSNGGRAAYGYTF	TGTGCCAGCAGCAACGGGGGCAGGGCGGCCTATGGCTACACCTTC
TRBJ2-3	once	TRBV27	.	CASRPLALFTDTQYF	TGTGCCAGCAGGCCACTGGCTCTCTTCACAGATACGCAGTATTTT
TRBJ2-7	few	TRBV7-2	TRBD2	CASSLAGSSGVYEQYF	TGTGCCAGCAGCTTAGCTGGGTCTAGCGGGGTCTACGAGCAGTACTTC
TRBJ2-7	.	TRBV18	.	CASSPPSTVSYEQYF	TGTGCCAGCTCACCACCGTCCACAGTGAGCTACGAGCAGTACTTC
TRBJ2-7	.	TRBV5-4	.	CASSLRDAYEQYF	TGTGCCAGCAGCCTGAGGGACGCCTACGAGCAGTACTTC
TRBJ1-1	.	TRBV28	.	CASNPPVNTEAFF	TGTGCCAGCAATCCGCCGGTTAACACTGAAGCTTTCTTT
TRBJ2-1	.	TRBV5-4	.	CASSFFRGYSSYNEQFF	TGTGCCAGCAGCTTTTTTCGAGGTTACAGCTCCTACAATGAGCAGTTCTTC
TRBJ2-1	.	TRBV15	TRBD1	CATSRDFPGTANEQFF	TGTGCCACCAGCAGAGATTTCCCTGGGACAGCCAATGAGCAGTTCTTC
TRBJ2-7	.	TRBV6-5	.	CASRRGRNYEQYF	TGTGCCAGCAGACGAGGACGGAACTACGAGCAGTACTTC
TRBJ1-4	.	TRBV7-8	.	CASSGPYGQLNEKLFF	TGTGCCAGCAGCGGCCCCTATGGACAGCTTAATGAAAAACTGTTTTTT
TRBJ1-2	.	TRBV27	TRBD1	CASSSGTANYGYTF	TGTGCCAGCAGTTCCGGGACAGCCAACTATGGCTACACCTTC
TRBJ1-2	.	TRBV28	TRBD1	CASSFIQGDGYTF	TGTGCCAGCAGTTTTATACAGGGGGATGGCTACACCTTC
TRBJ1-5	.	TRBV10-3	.	CAISESFDQPQHF	TGTGCCATCAGTGAGTCATTCGATCAGCCCCAGCATTTT
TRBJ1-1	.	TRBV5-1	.	CASSPPTVGTEAFF	TGCGCCAGCAGCCCCCCTACGGTGGGGACTGAAGCTTTCTTT
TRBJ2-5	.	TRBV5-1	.	CASSLELGETQYF	TGCGCCAGCAGCTTGGAACTAGGGGAGACCCAGTACTTC